This note documents a single TCR beta chain sequence. This clone was picked up a small number of times. No antigen is known for it. No base qualities exist here, and no much larger clone lies one base off it. The data were taken from a study of cytomegalovirus exposure and HLA in healthy donors (dated by TCRdb to about 2017). Context from the whole study: In an earlier analysis of roughly 500 of the donors, 276 Gb of sequence data and 120 million or so unique TCR beta sequences from 180 million or so T cells were reported. An earlier analysis of 587 of the donors used high-throughput TCR beta sequencing to judge whether each TCR beta V gene segment behaved as functional or pseudogenic. Every repertoire in the discovery cohort had been generated on one and the same sequencing platform. The T cell repertoires of under 750 subjects were profiled by immunosequencing and related to cytomegalovirus serostatus. An early release that covered some 640 HLA-typed donors contained 300 to 350 gigabases of sequencing data and approximately 85 million unique TCR sequences. Class I and class II HLA loci were covered by the typing at four-digit resolution. Among over 350 genotyped donors of the cohort, an average of around 240,000 unique TCR beta nucleotide sequences were sequenced per donor, roughly a sixth of them non-productive. Along with the roughly 700-subject first cohort, a separate validation cohort of over a hundred different subjects was used. To study patterns of TCR occurrence, a later analysis re-analyzed previously published TCR beta repertoires from 700 or so donors and added high-resolution HLA genotyping. About 5 DR-DQ haplotypes were handled as single units for association and clustering, since linkage in the cohort was strong. Rather than drawing on any new phenotypic data, the later analysis identified candidate immune exposures from TCR beta sequences and the way those sequences occurred across donors. Donor age, sex, ethnicity and CMV serostatus were compiled together with the repertoire data. To predict cytomegalovirus infection status, the study combined high-throughput TCR immunosequencing, statistical association of individual TCRs with disease status, and machine learning. Typing coverage differed by locus: A, B, C, DRB1 and DQB1 were typed in about 620-630 donors, DQA1 in roughly 510, DPA1 in around 580, and DPB1 in approximately 450. Of the roughly 400 genotyped donors, around 81% fell in the genetic ancestry cluster associated with self-reported Caucasian donors. The aim of the study was to test whether cataloging public T cell receptors could identify signatures of past pathogen exposure. A later genetic analysis used genome-wide SNP genotypes for about 60% of the roughly 700 donors, treating that subset as a discovery cohort.

Relative to germline, V is missing 6 bases and J is missing 8 bases, with 8 bases of the junction outside any gene match. The germline V gene provides CDR1 MNHEY and CDR2 SVGAGI. Measured from the cysteine to the phenylalanine, the CDR3 is 15 residues long. Kept here is only the CDR3 DNA, which spans 45 bases and is read in frame from base 1. Library preparation was by the immunoSEQ multiplex PCR assay. The multiplex PCR relied on a mix of 60 forward primers for TCR Vbeta segments and 13 reverse primers for TCR Jbeta segments. The CDR3 region of rearranged TCR beta genes was amplified from genomic DNA with a multiplex PCR assay. Amplified TCR beta libraries were sequenced as 87-base-pair reads on the Illumina HiSeq System. The study's processing was this. A later analysis counted 75 million to 100 million unique TCR beta chains across the 500 to 850 repertoires, and 10 million to 12 million of these chains were shared by at least two donors. A nearest-neighbor algorithm error-corrected the raw reads and collapsed the reads into unique sequences, merging closely related sequences to remove PCR and sequencing errors. CDR3 sequences were aligned to IMGT reference sequences to assign V, D and J gene segments. For a sequence to be retained, at least a six-nucleotide match to both a V gene segment and a J gene segment was required. A rearrangement was called productive if the CDR3 had no stop codons and remained in frame with V and J, and every other rearrangement was called non-productive. Following IMGT convention, CDR3 was defined as the stretch from the second conserved V-encoded cysteine up to the conserved J-encoded phenylalanine. The earlier analysis of 500 to 600 of the donors excluded sequences that lacked an unambiguous match to a single V gene segment. An earlier analysis of just under 600 of the donors called V segments functional above 56.7% productive rearrangements and segregating when the between-donor standard deviation exceeded 5%. A statistical classification framework was built for diagnosing cytomegalovirus status from the catalog of TCR beta chain sequences. In a later analysis, V and J genes were assigned by comparing TCR nucleotide sequences against IMGT/GENE-DB human TR gene sequences. In a later analysis, CDR3 sequences and most-parsimonious VDJ recombination scenarios were assigned using the TCRdist pipeline. In a later analysis, each TCR beta chain was defined by its CDR3 amino acid sequence together with its V-gene family, and reads without a unique V-gene family were excluded. In a later analysis, nearly 600 highly shared, low-generation-probability nucleotide sequences were removed to address suspected cross-contamination and a sequencing artifact. In a later analysis, a clonal expansion index was calculated for each public chain from normalized within-repertoire ranks of inferred template counts. In a later analysis, generation probabilities were computed with a VDJ recombination model fitted to out-of-frame rearrangements, and the resulting probabilities were checked against IGoR. Hypergeometric tests were used in a later analysis to score TCR-TCR, TCR-HLA and TCR-CMV co-occurrence, with a repertoire-size bias correction applied to the TCR pairs. In a later analysis, false discovery rates were estimated by permuting HLA or CMV assignments 20 times. In a later analysis, co-occurring TCRs were grouped with DBSCAN, and TCRdist sequence similarity was added when clustering was performed within HLA-allele-positive subsets. For co-occurrence clustering, repertoires with fewer than 30,000 or more than 120,000 public chains were excluded, along with 5 or 6 repertoires with anomalous nucleotide sharing. The table comes from immuneACCESS by way of TCRdb, which keeps in-frame sequences with V and J called. Part of the clones is missing from these tables; in studies checked, under half for an unresolved V gene and the rest for unknown reasons. The V and J calls and clone size are taken from that table; D and trimming were inferred from the DNA. The sample table lists some 200,000 clones, approximately 70% of them with a count of one. The ten largest clonotypes hold approximately 2.5% of the sample.

Summary of the overall study and its limitations: While some public TCRs were present in many individuals, most TCR sequences turned up only very rarely across donors. According to a later analysis, TCR association rates differed among HLA loci, with DRB1 alleles showing the most associated TCRs and HLA-C alleles showing the fewest. In a later analysis, HLA-associated TCR beta chains showed more clonal expansion and lower generation probabilities than non-associated chains that were equally common. An association between a missense DCLRE1C variant and V-gene and J-gene trimming of TCR beta chains was found in a later genetic analysis and replicated in an independent cohort. According to the authors, the approach could potentially be generalized to other disease states and immunological phenotypes. Because some donors lacked HLA typing at each locus, the association tests relied only on the typed subset. Most CMV-associated TCR beta chains appeared to be HLA-restricted in a later analysis, and the HLA associations seemed to be driven largely by CMV exposure. In a later genetic analysis, fewer N-insertions in productive TCRs were reported among donors in an Asian-associated ancestry cluster than the approximately 630-donor mean. Because counts were too low, 15 to 20 rarely observed V segments, including chromosome 9 orphons, were excluded from the earlier analysis of some 590 of the donors. Presence/absence analyses assumed roughly uniform sequencing depth across donors, an assumption that may not hold. The sequencing pipeline was judged likely to have produced a cluster of highly shared sequence variants as a technical artifact. For the cohort, immune exposure information was limited to CMV serostatus. In a later analysis, several top co-occurrence clusters were reported to appear linked to parvovirus B19, influenza, CMV and Epstein-Barr virus. A few of the identified cytomegalovirus-associated TCR beta chains were confirmed in vitro to be specific for cytomegalovirus antigens. The study listed 150 to 200 TCR beta chains as associated with cytomegalovirus. Because the 87-base-pair reads could not distinguish some IMGT-functional V segments, including TRBV6-2 and TRBV6-3, those segments were excluded. Correlated functional status among segregating V segments might reflect linkage disequilibrium, but an unknown experimental factor could not be ruled out. Only TCR beta chains were sequenced in this cohort, and the absence of alpha or paired-chain data limited detectable features. Specific HLA alleles were associated with 15,000 to 20,000 TCR beta sequences at a false discovery rate of 0.05 in a later analysis. In both the original and validation cohorts, the classifier was reported to diagnose cytomegalovirus status with high specificity and sensitivity. An earlier analysis of some 590 of the donors showed that most TCR beta V segments appeared in productive rearrangements either about 87% or about 30% of the time, which broadly matched IMGT annotations. Assigning TCR associations to individual alleles was difficult when HLA alleles, especially DR and DQ, strongly co-occurred. A further reported finding was that TCR beta sequences accurately predicted the HLA-A and HLA-B alleles for most subjects in the first cohort.

The cohort consisted of 666 healthy bone marrow donors. All cohort members were sampled while nominally healthy, although unrecorded immune exposures were likely present. The donor tested CMV seropositive, placing the donor among the 310 or so seropositive members of the cohort. A peripheral blood sample was collected from each donor, and TCR beta sequencing was performed on peripheral blood mononuclear cells. The Qiagen DNeasy Blood Extraction Kit was used to extract genomic DNA from the blood cell samples. The rearranged segments are TRBV6-5 and TRBJ2-1, and TRBD2 matches 12 of the central bases. This TCR came from a man in his forties or fifties in good health and CMV-seropositive. What was sequenced was PBMCs. The DNA reads as follows: TGTGCCAGCAGCGAACTAGCGGGGGGAATCGATGAGCAGTTCTTC. This codes for CASSELAGGIDEQFF.